This is a list of T cell receptor beta chains from one sample in a study of blood T cell repertoires in COVID-19. TCRdb's table, derived via immunoSEQ multiplex PCR, lists solely in-frame clones and lacks some. The table has approximately 100,000 clones, around 90% seen once. Sample: peripheral blood. The receptors come from a man in his forties or fifties with acute or convalescent COVID-19. CDR3s include the opening cysteine and the closing phenylalanine or tryptophan. Fields, in order: V gene, CDR3 protein.

>TRBV19
CASTPGQGPHREQFF
>TRBV24-1
CATKDRGRGEQFF
>TRBV7-3
CASSTDKDSNQPQHF
>TRBV9
CASSVGSLAGGLTYNEQFF
>TRBV5-1
CASSLPGTNTGELFF
>TRBV6-2/TRBV6-3
CASSTHRGPNQPQHF
>TRBV7-2
CASKGSSYNSPLHF
>TRBV7-2
CASSLTGWSNQPQHF
>TRBV6-5
CASSYGQGRNSPLHF
>TRBV2
CASSSRGNTEAFF
>TRBV18
CASSPPNRGAGELFF
>TRBV25-1
CASSGGTGEGEQYF
>TRBV6-4
CASSDRENTEAFF
>TRBV10-3
CAISGLAGGTTDTQYF
>TRBV4-2
CASSQRIAGDFGDTQYF
>TRBV3-1/TRBV3-2
CASSQGRVEGDF